These 31 T cell receptor beta chains were all obtained from the same sample, sequenced in a study of CD8+ T cells in alopecia areata. Specified treatment: oral pan-JAK inhibitor, 5-10 mg twice daily. RNA, once extracted, was reverse transcribed into cDNA for use as the sequencing template. Repertoires were generated with immunoSEQ multiplex PCR, while TCRdb's copy carries only in-frame clones and drops some. The sample holds 90,000 to 150,000 clones, 53% seen once. The source was CD4+ T cells sorted from blood, collected at week 4, from a patient treated with tofacitinib. The receptors shown here come from a human donor with alopecia areata.

V gene TRBV29-1 combines with J gene TRBJ2-1; TRBD2 agrees at 9 bases. This CDR3 region has 15 residues. The V segment lost 5 bases and the J segment 6 bases; nucleotides outside the gene matches: 11. Looked up from germline, CDR1 is SQVTM and CDR2 is ANQGSEA. Here the CDR3 DNA reads TGCAGCGTTTACGAGGGACTAGCCGTAAGCAATGAGCAGTTCTTC. Amino acids: CSVYEGLAVSNEQFF.

V usage is TRBV7-3 and J usage is TRBJ1-1, with D unresolved. The V and J ends lost 6 bases and 1 base respectively, with 9 bases between them. From germline, CDR1 is SGHTA and CDR2 FQGTGA. CDR3 length equals 13 residues. The CDR3 protein is CASSLQENTEAFF. The CDR3 nucleotides are TGTGCCAGCAGTCTGCAGGAGAACACTGAAGCTTTCTTT.

This clone showed up many times. V is TRBV7-9 and J is TRBJ2-3; D is unresolved. CDR1 is SEHNR and CDR2 is FQNEAQ in the germline V gene (reference sequence). V lost 2 bases to trimming and J lost 6 bases, with 6 bases between them. The CDR3 runs 12 residues. The CDR3 DNA is TGTGCCAGCAGCTTAATGGAGGATACGCAGTATTTT. Its translation is CASSLMEDTQYF.

This clone was seen a few times. This chain uses TRBV7-2 with TRBJ2-7; D gene unclear. With 5 bases removed from V and 3 bases from J, the gap between germline ends came to 17 bases. The CDR3 runs to 15 residues. CDR1 and CDR2 (germline): SGHTA, FQGNSA. The CDR3 DNA reads as TGTGCCAGCAGCCCGCCGTCTTCTCCCAGCTACGAGCAGTACTTC. The encoded protein is CASSPPSSPSYEQYF.

The V gene is TRBV11-2, the J gene TRBJ1-2; 9 bases match TRBD1. Germline trimming cut 5 bases from V and 4 bases from J; bases unmatched to any gene: 5. The CDR3 has 14 amino acids. Germline-derived CDR1 and CDR2 are SGHAT and FQNNGV. In DNA form, the CDR3 reads TGTGCCAGCAGCCTGGACAGGGGCGGCTATGGCTACACCTTC. This encodes CASSLDRGGYGYTF.

This chain uses TRBV29-1 with TRBJ2-2, with D perhaps TRBD1 (6 bases). Trimming pared 6 bases from V and 3 bases from J, leaving 11 bases between. The germline CDR1 and CDR2 sequences are SQVTM and ANQGSEA. The CDR3 is 13 residues long. CDR3 bases: TGCAGCGTCACAGGGTTATACACCGGGGAGCTGTTTTTT. Protein sequence: CSVTGLYTGELFF.

The chain combines TRBV6-1 with TRBJ2-3, with D hard to call. Germline V CDR1 and CDR2: MNHNS, SASEGT. This CDR3 is 13 amino acids long. V lost 7 bases and J lost 0, with 8 bases in between. The CDR3 loop is CASIPGSTDTQYF. The CDR3 nucleotides read TGTGCCAGCATTCCCGGTAGCACAGATACGCAGTATTTT.

J is TRBJ2-5 and V is TRBV5-1; D possibly corresponds to TRBD2 (6 bases). The length of the CDR3 is 14 residues. V dropped 1 base and J dropped 4 bases, with 11 bases sitting between them. Germline V lookup: CDR1 SGHRS, CDR2 YFSETQ. The CDR3 bases are TGCGCCAGCAGCTTGACTAGCACGGGAGAGACCCAGTACTTC. The encoded protein is CASSLTSTGETQYF.

A few counts support this clone. The genes are TRBV7-8 and TRBJ2-6, with D possibly matching TRBD1 (6 bases). Trimming cost V 1 base and J 4 bases, with 11 bases left between them. The CDR3 has 16 residues. Germline V CDR1 and CDR2: SGHVS, FQNEAQ. This CDR3 reads CASSLEAGVGANVLTF. The CDR3 DNA reads TGTGCCAGCAGCTTAGAAGCAGGGGTCGGGGCCAACGTCCTGACTTTC.

The CDR3 nucleotides read TGTGCCAGCCTTCTTTGCGGGGGGCACCTCAGGAGCAATCAGCCCCAGCATTTT. Its translation is CASLLCGGHLRSNQPQHF. V gene TRBV27 combines with J gene TRBJ1-5, with D tentatively TRBD1 (6 bases). V dropped 8 bases and J dropped 1 base, with 24 bases sitting between them. The germline gives CDR1 MNHEY, CDR2 SMNVEV (reference sequence). The CDR3 runs to 18 residues.

This clone was detected a few times. Other DNA sequences in the same sample also yield this CDR3. This chain uses TRBV29-1 with TRBJ1-1; D gene uncertain. The V end was cut by 4 bases, the J end by 1 base, with 4 bases between. This CDR3 is 11 amino acids long. Per the germline V gene, CDR1 is SQVTM and CDR2 is ANQGSEA. The CDR3 protein is CSVARNTEAFF. DNA of the CDR3: TGCAGCGTTGCCAGGAACACTGAAGCTTTCTTT.

The chain links TRBV29-1 to TRBJ1-2; no clear D gene. Per germline, CDR1 SQVTM and CDR2 ANQGSEA. This CDR3 region has 11 residues. The CDR3 DNA sequence: TGCGCCCTGGGCCCCGACTATGGCTACACCTTC. Protein product: CALGPDYGYTF.

The V call is TRBV5-4, the J call TRBJ2-5; 9 bases are shared with TRBD2. CDR1 is SGHNT and CDR2 is YYREEE in the germline V gene (reference sequence). Trimming at V came to 0 bases and at J to 1 base, leaving 7 bases not matched to a gene. The CDR3 contains 17 residues. This CDR3 is CASSLAKTSGTQETQYF. CDR3 nucleotide sequence: TGTGCCAGCAGCTTGGCCAAGACTAGCGGTACCCAAGAGACCCAGTACTTC.

V gene TRBV30 combines with J gene TRBJ2-7, with 9 bases matching TRBD2. Germline V gene sequence: CDR1 GTSNPN, CDR2 SVGIG (reference sequence). This CDR3 has 13 amino acids. The V and J ends lost 8 bases and 2 bases, in that order; junction bases with no gene match: 7. The CDR3 DNA follows: TGTGCCATCGAGACTAGCGGCCCCTACGAGCAGTACTTC. This codes for CAIETSGPYEQYF.

The chain is built from TRBV2 and TRBJ1-5, with D hard to call. The V end was cut by 1 base, the J end by 1 base, with 17 bases between. The CDR3 consists of 18 residues. Germline CDR1 SNHLY, CDR2 FYNNEI. CDR3 nucleotides: TGTGCCAGCAGTGAAGAGGGCGCTTGGGATGGAAGCAATCAGCCCCAGCATTTT. Translation gives CASSEEGAWDGSNQPQHF. Complete variable domain (other parts from reference TRBV2 and TRBJ1-5): EPEVTQTPSHQVTQMGQEVILRCVPISNHLYFYWYRQILGQKVEFLVSFYNNEISEKSEIFDDQFSVERPDGSNFTLKIRSTKLEDSAMYFCASSEEGAWDGSNQPQHFGDGTRLSIL.

This clone was detected only a few times. The chain uses TRBV10-1 and TRBJ2-7; perhaps TRBD2 as D (5 bases). V shed 5 bases and J shed 4 bases, with 12 bases lying between them. Germline CDR1 reads WNHNN; CDR2 reads SYGVQD (reference sequence). CDR3 size: 13 residues. CDR3 sequence reads: CASSPGRTYEQYF. The CDR3 DNA is TGCGCCAGCAGTCCAGGCAGGACTTACGAGCAGTACTTC.

V gene TRBV14 combines with J gene TRBJ2-7; D is undetermined. The germline V gene has CDR1 SGHDN and CDR2 FVKESK. The ends were cut back, 6 bases at V and 2 bases at J, with 8 bases in the middle. The CDR3 is 12 residues long. The CDR3 loop reads CASSHETYEQYF. CDR3 in DNA: TGTGCCAGCAGTCACGAAACCTACGAGCAGTACTTC.

The V and J genes are TRBV6-5 and TRBJ1-1; D call uncertain. The germline V and J ends were trimmed by 2 bases and 1 base, with 11 bases remaining between them. This CDR3 contains 15 residues. Germline V gene data show CDR1 as MNHEY and CDR2 as SVGAGI. The CDR3 DNA follows: TGTGCCAGCAGTTACGGTCAGACGAAGAACACTGAAGCTTTCTTT. Amino acids: CASSYGQTKNTEAFF.

This clone showed up just once. The genes are TRBV25-1 and TRBJ2-1; perhaps TRBD1 as D (5 bases). CDR3 length: 15 residues. Germline V gene data show CDR1 as MGHDK and CDR2 as SYGVNS. V dropped 3 bases and J dropped 7 bases, with 16 bases sitting between them. The CDR3 is CASSDFGRAVNEQFF. CDR3 sequence (DNA): TGTGCCAGCAGTGATTTCGGCAGGGCAGTGAATGAGCAGTTCTTC.

This chain joins TRBV6-5 and TRBJ1-5; D is possibly TRBD1 (5 bases). V was cut by 6 bases and J by 4 bases, with 7 bases left in between. CDR3 length equals 12 residues. CDR1 is MNHEY and CDR2 is SVGAGI in the germline V gene. The DNA for the CDR3 is TGTGCCAGCAGGGCAGGGAATCAGCCCCAGCATTTT. Translated: CASRAGNQPQHF.

The gene calls are TRBV29-1 and TRBJ2-2; perhaps TRBD2 as D (6 bases). The CDR3 is 12 residues long. V shed 6 bases and J shed 9 bases, with 14 bases lying between them. CDR1 and CDR2 (germline): SQVTM, ANQGSEA. Here the CDR3 reads CSVRRGVRELFF. In nucleotides, the CDR3 is TGCAGCGTCCGGCGGGGTGTCCGGGAGCTGTTTTTT.

The chain employs TRBV6-1 and TRBJ2-7; D is perhaps TRBD1 or TRBD2 (5 bases each). The CDR3 spans 16 residues. V gave up 3 bases and J gave up 2 bases, with 17 bases separating them. CDR1 is MNHNS and CDR2 is SASEGT in the germline V gene. CDR3 sequence (DNA): TGTGCCAGCAGTGACATCGGGACGCCTAAACCCTACGAGCAGTACTTC. Its protein is CASSDIGTPKPYEQYF.

The gene calls are TRBV29-1 and TRBJ1-1; maybe TRBD1 (6 bases). This CDR3 is 13 amino acids long. V lost 7 bases to trimming and J lost 1 base, with 13 bases between them. Germline CDR1 and CDR2: SQVTM and ANQGSEA. The chain's CDR3 is CSAKTGPNTEAFF. In DNA, the CDR3 is TGCAGCGCCAAAACAGGGCCGAACACTGAAGCTTTCTTT.

The chain is built from TRBV29-1 and TRBJ2-7; no firm D call. This CDR3 contains 9 residues. The germline gives CDR1 SQVTM, CDR2 ANQGSEA. V was shortened by 4 bases and J by 5 bases, with 3 bases between the two germline ends. The CDR3 DNA reads TGCAGCGTTGTCCACGAGCAGTACTTC. Amino acids: CSVVHEQYF.

The chain uses TRBV7-9 and TRBJ1-1, with TRBD1 matching 7 bases. Germline assignment: CDR1 SEHNR and CDR2 FQNEAQ (reference sequence). CDR3 length equals 12 residues. J gave up 10 bases and V 4 bases, and 6 bases lay outside the gene matches. The DNA of the CDR3 is TGTGCCAGCAGCTCAGGGGGGGCGGTAGCTTTCTTT. Its protein is CASSSGGAVAFF.

This clone was picked up a small number of times. CDR3 sequence reads: CASSLNWGNTGELFF. In DNA form, the CDR3 reads TGTGCCAGCAGCTTAAACTGGGGGAACACCGGGGAGCTGTTTTTT. J is TRBJ2-2 and V is TRBV7-8; no clear D. From germline, CDR1 is SGHVS and CDR2 FQNEAQ. Trimming took 2 bases from V and 1 from J, leaving 8 bases between them. CDR3 length equals 15 residues.

This chain uses TRBV30 with TRBJ2-5; 7 nucleotides line up with TRBD2. The CDR3 spans 14 residues. Trimming took 5 bases from V and 3 from J; bases not matched to a gene: 9. Germline-derived CDR1 and CDR2 are GTSNPN and SVGIG (reference sequence). CDR3 nucleotides: TGTGCCTGGGCCCTCGGGGGGTCGGAAGAGACCCAGTACTTC. Translation: CAWALGGSEETQYF.

The rearrangement joins TRBV29-1 to TRBJ2-2, with a weak D call TRBD2 (6 bases). V dropped 3 bases and J dropped 5 bases, with 10 bases sitting between them. This CDR3 comprises 13 residues. In germline, CDR1 is SQVTM, CDR2 ANQGSEA. CDR3 in DNA: TGCAGCGTTGACGGGAGAGAAACCGGGGAGCTGTTTTTT. It yields the protein CSVDGRETGELFF.

This chain links TRBV6-5 with TRBJ2-7; D is possibly TRBD2 (6 bases). The CDR3 length is 15 residues. Germline CDR1 reads MNHEY; CDR2 reads SVGAGI. Trimming removed 0 bases from V and 3 bases from J, with 12 bases in between. The CDR3 DNA reads TGTGCCAGCAGTTACTCGTTGCGCGGGGACTACGAGCAGTACTTC. Translated: CASSYSLRGDYEQYF.

V usage is TRBV4-1 and J usage is TRBJ2-5, with 12 bases that match TRBD2. CDR1 and CDR2 (germline): MGHRA, YSYEKL. The CDR3 covers 14 residues. V lost 4 bases to trimming and J lost 5 bases; unmatched junction nucleotides: 2. The CDR3 DNA reads TGCGCCAGCAGCCGGACTAGCGGGGCGGAGACCCAGTACTTC. Translating it yields CASSRTSGAETQYF.

For the CDR3, the DNA is TGTGCCAGCAGTGAAATCGGTGAGGGGGCGGAAAAACTGTTTTTT. Amino acid sequence: CASSEIGEGAEKLFF. V and J are TRBV25-1 and TRBJ1-4; TRBD1 matches at 7 bases. Germline V gives CDR1 MGHDK, CDR2 SYGVNS. V shed 2 bases and J 8 bases; nucleotides not matched to a gene: 8. The CDR3 is 15 amino acids.